This T cell receptor (beta chain) was captured in a study of tumor-infiltrating lymphocytes in primary liver carcinoma. About the study: Every patient in the cohort had a primary liver carcinoma. That carcinoma was treated by surgical resection. The study reported T1-T3 N0M0 tumors spanning 4.2 to 10 cm.

Germline DNA was also extracted, while the blood RNA originated from unsorted whole blood. Comments on this clonotype: The antigen is not known.

TCR beta cDNA came from about 0.55 ug total RNA, primed with a constant-region primer. Modified slightly, ARM-PCR produced TCR beta libraries over three nested multiplex PCR rounds. The first two PCR rounds used TRBV1-TRBV30 forward primers with a C-beta reverse primer, about 10 cycles each. TCRdb independently ran MiXCR on the multiplex PCR reads; one entry per CDR3 protein. The sample consists of 250,000 to 350,000 distinct CDR3 sequences, 50% to 75% of them appearing once. Study-level results: Bulk samples went unsorted, so CD4+ and CD8+ repertoires were not compared.

V lost 4 bases and J lost 10, with 18 bases in between. Germline values: CDR1 SGHDN, CDR2 FVKESK. The CDR3 has 14 residues. Sequencing was done on a sample of peripheral blood. The clonotype comes from a woman in her 30s with primary liver carcinoma and hepatitis B virus infection. J is TRBJ2-3 and V is TRBV14; D unclear. CDR3 region: CASSPSTTGGAQYF. CDR3 sequence (DNA): TGTGCCAGCAGCCCGTCGACGACCGGTGGAGCGCAGTATTTT.